A single T cell receptor (beta chain) is shown here with its context. Its antigen is unknown. These data come from a study of T cell responses to AZD1222 COVID-19 vaccine. General study points: Spike-specific TCR breadth and depth rose after two AZD1222 doses. Clonal diversity was possibly underestimated; the donors were predominantly white British and more often female. Unmutated variant regions are reportedly targeted by nearly half of spike-specific TCRs.

Clones were sequenced by immunoSEQ multiplex PCR, and TCRdb holds only the in-frame ones, with some missing. Among 95,000 to 150,000 clones listed, 86% were seen once. CDR1 and CDR2 (germline): MDHEN, SYDVKM. The CDR3 has 14 residues. V lost 7 bases and J 1 base, leaving 13 bases between the germline ends. The gene calls are TRBV28 and TRBJ1-1; weak D call: TRBD1 (5 bases). The specimen comprised peripheral blood, sampled on day 0 of AZD1222 vaccination. The TCR comes from an adult in good health. This chain's CDR3 is CASTLGRGNTEAFF. DNA for the CDR3: TGTGCCAGCACGTTGGGAAGGGGGAACACTGAAGCTTTCTTT. Full variable domain (remainder filled in from reference TRBV28 and TRBJ1-1): DVKVTQSSRYLVKRTGEKVFLECVQDMDHENMFWYRQDPGLGLRLIYFSYDVKMKEKGDIPEGYSVSREKKERFSLILESASTNQTSMYLCASTLGRGNTEAFFGQGTRLTVV.